This T cell receptor beta chain is drawn from a study of T cell repertoires in cytomegalovirus infection. Study-wide points: Ex vivo, HLA-C-restricted CMV-specific TCR beta clonotypes prevailed over the rest of the response.

Worth noting for this clonotype: Its matching antigen is unknown.

TCRdb called the reads again in MiXCR, with one record for every CDR3 protein. Among 100,000 to 120,000 distinct CDR3 sequences listed, roughly 31% were seen once. Germline CDR1 is MGHDK and CDR2 is SYGVNS. V gave up 3 bases and J gave up 2 bases, with 18 bases separating them. This CDR3 spans 17 amino acids. This specimen consisted of CD8+ T cells from cultured PBMCs, obtained from culture after CMV antigen stimulation. The sequence was obtained from a human donor in good health (CMV status not recorded). Some clones in this sample may be carry-over from other donors' samples. J is TRBJ2-3 and V is TRBV25-1; D not resolved. CDR3 nucleotide sequence: TGTGCCAGCAGTGAGAGAGGATTCGGGCGATCCACAGATACGCAGTATTTT. Amino acids: CASSERGFGRSTDTQYF.